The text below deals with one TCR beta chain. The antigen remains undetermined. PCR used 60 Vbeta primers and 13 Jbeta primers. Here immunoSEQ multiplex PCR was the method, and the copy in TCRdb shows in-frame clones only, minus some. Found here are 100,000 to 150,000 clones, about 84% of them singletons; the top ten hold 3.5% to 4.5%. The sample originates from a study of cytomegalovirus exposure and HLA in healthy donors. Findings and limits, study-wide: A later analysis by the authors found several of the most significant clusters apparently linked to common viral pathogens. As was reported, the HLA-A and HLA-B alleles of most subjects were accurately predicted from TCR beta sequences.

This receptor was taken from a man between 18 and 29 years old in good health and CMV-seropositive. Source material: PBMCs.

The CDR3 sequence is CASSFSLNARLNTEAFF. CDR3 nucleotides: TGTGCCAGCAGCTTTAGTTTGAATGCCAGGCTGAACACTGAAGCTTTCTTT. This chain links TRBV11-1 with TRBJ1-1; D not resolved. This CDR3 spans 17 amino acids. V was cut by 3 bases and J by 0 bases, with 17 bases left in between. Germline V gene data show CDR1 as SGHAT and CDR2 as FQDESV (reference sequence).